The next 30 T cell receptor beta chains were all read from a single sample in a study of shared clonotypes between healthy human individuals (dated by TCRdb to 2020 to 2021). The method was the immunoSEQ multiplex PCR assay. TCRdb obtained this table from immuneACCESS and retained in-frame rearrangements with V and J assigned. These tables miss some clones; where compared with another copy, unresolved V genes account for less than half of the shortfall, and the remainder is unexplained. The sample data list roughly 2.5 million clones, and around nine tenths of these were observed just once. The top ten clonotypes cover more than 0.12% of the sample. Material for sequencing was naive CD4+ T cells sorted from blood. Interpreted using the paper, the cell subset or site label stands for: CD45RA+ positively selected. The receptors come from a man aged 18 to 29 in good health.

V is TRBV9 and J is TRBJ2-2; 10 bases are a match to TRBD2. The CDR3 extends over 16 amino acids. Trimming cost V 6 bases and J 1 base; bases outside gene matches: 6. The germline CDR1 and CDR2 sequences are SGDLS and YYNGEE. The CDR3 DNA is TGTGCCAGCAATCAGCGGGGGGGATGGAACACCGGGGAGCTGTTTTTT. Protein: CASNQRGGWNTGELFF.

This clone was seen a single time. Other DNA sequences in the same sample also yield this CDR3. The chain is built from TRBV18 and TRBJ1-1; D is uncertain. Trimming removed 3 bases from V and 2 bases from J, with 10 bases in between. CDR1 is KGHSH and CDR2 is LQKENI in the germline V gene. The CDR3 has 14 amino acids. The CDR3 spells CASSPRTGNTEAFF. The CDR3 nucleotides are TGTGCCAGCTCACCCCGGACGGGAAACACTGAAGCTTTCTTT.

Note on this clone: Other DNA sequences from this sample encode an identical CDR3 as well. The chain carries TRBV18 and TRBJ1-5, with TRBD1 matching over 7 bases. The V segment lost 2 bases and the J segment 4 bases; nucleotides outside the gene matches: 2. The CDR3 length is 14 residues. Germline-derived CDR1 and CDR2 are KGHSH and LQKENI. CDR3 loop: CASSPAGGNQPQHF. CDR3 coding DNA: TGTGCCAGCTCACCAGCAGGGGGGAATCAGCCCCAGCATTTT.

V and J are TRBV28 and TRBJ1-4, with D possibly TRBD1 on 6 matching bases. Germline V CDR1 and CDR2: MDHEN, SYDVKM. Trimming stripped 2 bases from V and 3 bases from J, with 19 bases between. The CDR3 length is 18 residues. The CDR3 DNA is TGTGCCAGCAGTTTACTCAAAATCGGACAGAAGGCTAATGAAAAACTGTTTTTT. Translation: CASSLLKIGQKANEKLFF.

Note on this clone: One end of the junction does not line up with germline, which may come from a read error. The chain recombines TRBV6-1 with TRBJ1-6, with a tentative D call TRBD1 (6 bases). Germline-derived CDR1 and CDR2 are MNHNS and SASEGT. This CDR3 spans 14 amino acids. The CDR3 loop reads CASSEAIFLNDRTF. The DNA for the CDR3 is TGTGCCAGCAGTGAAGCGATCTTCTTAAACGACAGGACGTTT.

The chain uses TRBV19 and TRBJ2-1; 11 nucleotides match TRBD2. Germline trimming cut 2 bases from V and 6 bases from J; bases unmatched to any gene: 3. This CDR3 contains 15 residues. Germline CDR1 is LNHDA and CDR2 is SQIVND (reference sequence). The CDR3 protein is CASSITSGSSNEQFF. The CDR3 DNA follows: TGTGCCAGTAGTATAACTAGCGGGAGCTCCAATGAGCAGTTCTTC.

The chain employs TRBV19 and TRBJ2-7; tentatively, D is TRBD1 or TRBD2 (6 bases each). Trimming removed 6 bases from V and 1 base from J, with 16 bases in between. This CDR3 has 15 amino acids. Per the germline V gene, CDR1 is LNHDA and CDR2 is SQIVND (reference sequence). The CDR3 here is CASSRGGEKSYEQYF. Here the CDR3 DNA reads TGTGCCAGTAGCAGGGGCGGGGAAAAATCCTACGAGCAGTACTTC. The entire variable domain, with the rest obtained from reference TRBV19 and TRBJ2-7, is as follows: DGGITQSPKYLFRKEGQNVTLSCEQNLNHDAMYWYRQDPGQGLRLIYYSQIVNDFQKGDIAEGYSVSREKKESFPLTVTSAQKNPTAFYLCASSRGGEKSYEQYFGPGTRLTVT.

In the case of this clone: In the same sample, other DNA sequences code for this CDR3. The V gene is TRBV18, the J gene TRBJ2-3; D not resolved. Trimming left V 6 bases short and J 0 bases short, with 7 bases between. Looked up from germline, CDR1 is KGHSH and CDR2 is LQKENI. This CDR3 has 13 residues. DNA of the CDR3: TGTGCCAGCTCTCTCACTAGCACAGATACGCAGTATTTT. Amino acids: CASSLTSTDTQYF.

A few counts support this clone. The same CDR3 can be traced to other DNA sequences in this sample. The chain joins TRBV5-1 to TRBJ1-2; 9 nucleotides line up with TRBD1. Per the germline V gene, CDR1 is SGHRS and CDR2 is YFSETQ. The CDR3 is 14 amino acids. The junction had 4 bases not matched to a gene; V was cut back by 5 bases and J by 2 bases. Written as DNA, the CDR3 is TGCGCCAGCAGTCCGGGACAGGGAAACTATGGCTACACCTTC. Translation: CASSPGQGNYGYTF.

The chain employs TRBV5-1 and TRBJ2-2, with unresolved D. The germline V gene has CDR1 SGHRS and CDR2 YFSETQ. V lost 1 base to trimming and J lost 6 bases, with 7 bases between them. CDR3 length: 13 amino acids. CDR3 nucleotides: TGCGCCAGCAGCTTGAACAGCGCCGGGGAGCTGTTTTTT. Protein: CASSLNSAGELFF.

The V and J genes are TRBV7-8 and TRBJ1-1, with TRBD1 matching 7 bases. CDR3 length: 13 residues. Germline values: CDR1 SGHVS, CDR2 FQNEAQ. V gave up 2 bases and J gave up 8 bases; unmatched junction bases: 5. CDR3 in DNA: TGTGCCAGCAGCTTAAACGGACAGGTAGAAGCTTTCTTT. Encoded protein: CASSLNGQVEAFF.

The chain combines TRBV27 with TRBJ1-5, with D perhaps TRBD1 (6 bases). Germline V gene sequence: CDR1 MNHEY, CDR2 SMNVEV (reference sequence). V shed 7 bases and J shed 5 bases, with 30 bases lying between them. The CDR3 covers 19 residues. This CDR3 is CASIDPPGQRGRYDQPQHF. The CDR3 DNA reads TGTGCCAGCATCGATCCACCGGGACAACGAGGGAGGTACGATCAGCCCCAGCATTTT.

In DNA form, the CDR3 reads TGTGCCAGCAGCCAAGCACCAGGAGTTAACTATGGCTACACCTTC. Its translation is CASSQAPGVNYGYTF. The J gene is TRBJ1-2, the V gene TRBV14; no firm D call. The CDR3 runs 15 residues. In germline, CDR1 is SGHDN, CDR2 FVKESK. The V end was cut by 1 base, the J end by 1 base, with 10 bases between.

The chain links TRBV10-3 to TRBJ1-1, with D perhaps TRBD1 (6 bases). Germline CDR1 reads ENHRY; CDR2 reads SYGVKD. The germline V and J ends were trimmed by 5 bases and 0 bases, with 16 bases remaining between them. The CDR3 length is 16 residues. CDR3 sequence: CAISPTGTPMNTEAFF. The CDR3 nucleotides read TGTGCCATCAGTCCGACAGGAACTCCTATGAACACTGAAGCTTTCTTT.

V and J are TRBV5-1 and TRBJ1-5; D might be TRBD1 (5 bases). The V gene's germline CDR1 is SGHRS and CDR2 YFSETQ. CDR3 size: 15 residues. V gave up 0 bases and J gave up 3 bases, with 10 bases separating them. The CDR3 region is CASSLEGRDNQPQHF. CDR3 bases: TGCGCCAGCAGCTTGGAGGGGCGCGACAATCAGCCCCAGCATTTT.

V usage is TRBV4-1 and J usage is TRBJ1-1; no reliable D call. The CDR3 is made up of 14 amino acids. Trimming took 4 bases from V and 6 from J, leaving 15 bases between them. Germline V gene sequence: CDR1 MGHRA, CDR2 YSYEKL. CDR3 coding DNA: TGCGCCAGCAGCCCTTCAGTCTCTGTCGCTGAAGCTTTCTTT. Protein sequence: CASSPSVSVAEAFF.

V and J are TRBV2 and TRBJ2-7; D not certain. V lost 6 bases and J lost 0, with 15 bases in between. Germline CDR1 is SNHLY and CDR2 is FYNNEI. The CDR3 runs 15 residues. The CDR3 DNA reads as TGTGCCAGCAGACTCCTTCAAGGTAGCTCCTACGAGCAGTACTTC. Translated: CASRLLQGSSYEQYF.

The chain is built from TRBV6-6 and TRBJ1-3; no firm D call. Looked up from germline, CDR1 is MNHNY and CDR2 is SVGAGI (reference sequence). V dropped 6 bases and J dropped 4 bases, with 13 bases sitting between them. The CDR3 contains 14 residues. The CDR3 sequence is CASRTTNWGNTIYF. In DNA form, the CDR3 reads TGTGCCAGCAGAACGACAAACTGGGGAAACACCATATATTTT.

The rearrangement joins TRBV7-2 to TRBJ2-4; D is perhaps TRBD2 (6 bases). V lost 2 bases and J 9 bases, leaving 20 bases between the germline ends. CDR3 length: 16 amino acids. Germline CDR1 is SGHTA and CDR2 is FQGNSA. The CDR3 loop reads CASSLQGGAERAIQYF. The CDR3 DNA reads TGTGCCAGCAGCTTACAGGGAGGCGCGGAACGAGCCATTCAGTACTTC. The full variable domain, completed using reference TRBV7-2 and TRBJ2-4, is GAGVSQSPSNKVTEKGKDVELRCDPISGHTALYWYRQSLGQGLEFLIYFQGNSAPDKSGLPSDRFSAERTGGSVSTLTIQRTQQEDSAVYLCASSLQGGAERAIQYFGAGTRLSVL.

To note about this clone: This CDR3 is also generated by other DNA sequences in the sample. The J gene is TRBJ2-2, the V gene TRBV28; D call uncertain. Per germline, CDR1 MDHEN and CDR2 SYDVKM. V lost 2 bases and J lost 2, with 3 bases in between. The CDR3 spans 13 residues. CDR3 in amino acids: CASSLPNTGELFF. For the CDR3, the DNA is TGTGCCAGCAGTTTACCCAACACCGGGGAGCTGTTTTTT.

The chain carries TRBV5-6 and TRBJ1-6, with a tentative D call TRBD1 (6 bases). This CDR3 is 16 amino acids long. Germline lookup yields CDR1 SGHDT and CDR2 YYEEEE. Trimming removed 4 bases at V and 9 bases at J, with 20 bases between. The CDR3 coding sequence is TGTGCCAGCAGCCTAGGATACGGGACACCCGGTTCACCCCTCCACTTT. This codes for CASSLGYGTPGSPLHF. Full variable domain (remainder filled in from reference TRBV5-6 and TRBJ1-6): DAGVTQSPTHLIKTRGQQVTLRCSPKSGHDTVSWYQQALGQGPQFIFQYYEEEERQRGNFPDRFSGHQFPNYSSELNVNALLLGDSALYLCASSLGYGTPGSPLHFGNGTRLTVT.

In DNA form, the CDR3 reads TGTGCCAGCAGCGTAGGGGGGGTTGTAGAGACCCAGTACTTC. Amino acids: CASSVGGVVETQYF. The V and J genes are TRBV9 and TRBJ2-5; a weak D match, TRBD2 (6 bases). The V gene lost 0 bases and the J gene lost 4 bases, with 10 bases spanning the gap. The CDR3 is 14 amino acids. In germline, CDR1 is SGDLS, CDR2 YYNGEE.

The chain couples TRBV28 to TRBJ1-5; a weak D match, TRBD1 (5 bases). The CDR3 has 15 residues. Trimming removed 6 bases from V and 4 bases from J, with 16 bases in between. The germline gives CDR1 MDHEN, CDR2 SYDVKM. The CDR3 loop is CASSPSGPLNQPQHF. The DNA for the CDR3 is TGTGCCAGCAGCCCCTCGGGACCGCTAAATCAGCCCCAGCATTTT.

V and J are TRBV19 and TRBJ2-3; D call uncertain. Germline loops: CDR1 LNHDA, CDR2 SQIVND (reference sequence). The ends were cut back, 5 bases at V and 0 bases at J, with 9 bases in the middle. This CDR3 has 14 amino acids. CDR3: CASSQERSTDTQYF. The CDR3 coding sequence is TGTGCCAGTAGTCAGGAGAGGAGCACAGATACGCAGTATTTT. Complete variable domain (other parts from reference TRBV19 and TRBJ2-3): DGGITQSPKYLFRKEGQNVTLSCEQNLNHDAMYWYRQDPGQGLRLIYYSQIVNDFQKGDIAEGYSVSREKKESFPLTVTSAQKNPTAFYLCASSQERSTDTQYFGPGTRLTVL.

The CDR3 region is CASSSLAGSSYNEQFF. The CDR3 bases are TGTGCCAGCAGCTCTCTAGCGGGGAGCTCCTACAATGAGCAGTTCTTC. The chain carries TRBV11-2 and TRBJ2-1; 9 bases are a match to TRBD2. The CDR3 has 16 amino acids. The trim removed 4 bases at V and 0 bases at J, leaving 4 bases unmatched. The germline V gene encodes CDR1 SGHAT and CDR2 FQNNGV.

This clone was counted a single time. The chain employs TRBV21-1 and TRBJ2-3; TRBD2, as called in the table, went unchecked against the DNA. TRBV21-1 is a listed pseudogene. This CDR3 is 17 amino acids long. The CDR3 region is CASSKEGLAGSTDTQYF. CDR3 nucleotides: TGTGCCAGCAGCAAAGAGGGATTAGCGGGAAGCACAGATACGCAGTATTTT.

Comment on this clone: This specimen includes other DNA sequences encoding the same CDR3. The chain combines TRBV9 with TRBJ2-1, with TRBD1 matching 7 bases. Germline values: CDR1 SGDLS, CDR2 YYNGEE. The CDR3 is made up of 15 amino acids. The ends lost 2 bases at V and 3 bases at J; junction bases unmatched: 5. The CDR3 DNA is TGTGCCAGCAGCGTTGGGGGACAGAGCTACAATGAGCAGTTCTTC. Its protein is CASSVGGQSYNEQFF.

The rearrangement uses TRBV10-3 and TRBJ2-2; D call uncertain. The V gene's germline CDR1 is ENHRY and CDR2 SYGVKD. This CDR3 comprises 13 residues. Trimming shortened V by 8 bases and J by 0 bases, and 7 bases separated the two germline ends. The CDR3 here is CAIRTANTGELFF. CDR3 sequence (DNA): TGTGCCATCCGGACCGCGAACACCGGGGAGCTGTTTTTT.

The V and J genes are TRBV2 and TRBJ1-2, with 10 bases that match TRBD1. Trimming at V came to 9 bases and at J to 8 bases, leaving 6 bases not matched to a gene. Germline CDR1 is SNHLY and CDR2 is FYNNEI. This CDR3 comprises 12 residues. The CDR3 region has the DNA TGTGCCAGGACAGGGGGCGCTTGGGGCTACACCTTC. As protein: CARTGGAWGYTF.

The chain employs TRBV9 and TRBJ2-1; D not resolved. The CDR3 has 16 amino acids. Trimming took off 0 bases at V and 0 bases at J, with 10 bases between the two ends. Germline V gene data show CDR1 as SGDLS and CDR2 as YYNGEE. CDR3 coding DNA: TGTGCCAGCAGCGTAGCTACCGGGTACTCCTACAATGAGCAGTTCTTC. As protein: CASSVATGYSYNEQFF.